This T cell receptor (beta chain) was sequenced during a study of T cells in Graves' hyperthyroidism and ophthalmopathy. The V and J ends lost 4 bases and 0 bases respectively, with 13 bases between them. Germline lookup yields CDR1 MNHEY and CDR2 SVGAGI. This CDR3 has 15 residues. This clonotype was detected many times. The diagnoses drew upon clinical symptoms, serum thyroxine and TRAb, thyroid ultrasound and orbital computed tomography. Amplification of TCR beta CDR3 regions was performed using RNA transcripts as template. Initially, a first-round RT-PCR of the TCR CDR3 employed the HTBI primer set. TCRdb independently ran MiXCR on the multiplex PCR reads; one entry per CDR3 protein. The sample carries 550,000 to 700,000 distinct CDR3 sequences, roughly 14% recorded once.

The receptor was derived from a middle-aged woman with Graves' ophthalmopathy. The V call is TRBV6-5, the J call TRBJ2-7; tentatively, D is TRBD1 (6 bases). The material sequenced was blood. CDR3 region: CASSSRNRASYEQYF. The CDR3, as DNA: TGTGCCAGCAGTTCTCGAAACAGGGCCTCCTACGAGCAGTACTTC.